The next 2 T cell receptor beta chains were all read from a single sample in a study of blood T cell repertoires in COVID-19. Clones were read by immunoSEQ multiplex PCR, and TCRdb kept only the in-frame ones, dropping some. Found here are about 240,000 clones, roughly nine tenths of them singletons; the top ten hold roughly 6.3%. Material: peripheral blood. The receptor source for this set is a man in his sixties with acute or convalescent COVID-19.

The genes are TRBV19 and TRBJ2-1, with 13 bases fitting TRBD2. Trimming took 5 bases from V and 7 from J; bases not matched to a gene: 8. The CDR3 sequence is 16 residues long. In germline, CDR1 is LNHDA, CDR2 SQIVND (reference sequence). CDR3 amino acids: CASSFRLAGGVNEQFF. The CDR3 DNA reads TGTGCCAGTAGTTTTCGACTAGCGGGAGGTGTAAATGAGCAGTTCTTC.

The chain carries TRBV27 and TRBJ2-5; no clear D gene. The CDR3 is made up of 13 amino acids. Germline V gives CDR1 MNHEY, CDR2 SMNVEV (reference sequence). The V gene lost 4 bases and the J gene lost 5 bases, with 11 bases spanning the gap. The CDR3 here is CASSSRYSETQYF. For the CDR3, the DNA is TGTGCCAGCAGTTCTAGGTACTCGGAGACCCAGTACTTC.